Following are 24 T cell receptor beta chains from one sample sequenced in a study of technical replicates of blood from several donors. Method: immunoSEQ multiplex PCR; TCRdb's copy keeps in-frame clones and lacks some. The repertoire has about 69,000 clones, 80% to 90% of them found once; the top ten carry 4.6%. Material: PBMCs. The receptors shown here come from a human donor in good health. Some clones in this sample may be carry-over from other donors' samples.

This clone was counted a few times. The CDR3: CASSLAAGGPSGANVLTF. CDR3 DNA: TGCGCCAGCAGCTTGGCCGCGGGGGGTCCTTCTGGGGCCAACGTCCTGACTTTC. The chain combines TRBV5-1 with TRBJ2-6; 8 nucleotides agree with TRBD2. Germline V CDR1 and CDR2: SGHRS, YFSETQ. The J segment lost 1 base and the V segment lost 0 bases, leaving 6 bases of the junction unmatched. CDR3 length: 18 residues.

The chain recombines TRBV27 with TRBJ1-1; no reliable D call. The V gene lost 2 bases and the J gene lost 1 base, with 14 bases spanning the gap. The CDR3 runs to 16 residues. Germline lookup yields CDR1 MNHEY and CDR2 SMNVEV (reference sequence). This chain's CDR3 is CASSLGWGGPNTEAFF. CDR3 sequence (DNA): TGTGCCAGCAGTTTAGGGTGGGGAGGCCCGAACACTGAAGCTTTCTTT.

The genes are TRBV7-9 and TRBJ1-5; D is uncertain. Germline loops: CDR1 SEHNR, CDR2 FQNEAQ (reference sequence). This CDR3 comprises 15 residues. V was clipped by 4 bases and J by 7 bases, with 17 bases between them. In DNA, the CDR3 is TGTGCCAGCAGCTCTTCGATGTCCCCGGGACAGCCCCAGCATTTT. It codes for CASSSSMSPGQPQHF.

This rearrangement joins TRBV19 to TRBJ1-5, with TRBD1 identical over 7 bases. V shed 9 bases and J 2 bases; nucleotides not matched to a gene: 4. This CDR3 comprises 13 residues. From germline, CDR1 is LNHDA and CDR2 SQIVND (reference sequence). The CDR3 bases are TGTGCCAGCGGTGACAGGGGCAATCAGCCCCAGCATTTT. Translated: CASGDRGNQPQHF. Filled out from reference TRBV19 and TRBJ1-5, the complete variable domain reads DGGITQSPKYLFRKEGQNVTLSCEQNLNHDAMYWYRQDPGQGLRLIYYSQIVNDFQKGDIAEGYSVSREKKESFPLTVTSAQKNPTAFYLCASGDRGNQPQHFGDGTRLSIL.

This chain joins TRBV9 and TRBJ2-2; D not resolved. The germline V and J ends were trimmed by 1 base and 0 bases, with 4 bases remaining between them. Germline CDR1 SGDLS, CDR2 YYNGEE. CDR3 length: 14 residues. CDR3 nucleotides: TGTGCCAGCAGCGTACGAGCGAACACCGGGGAGCTGTTTTTT. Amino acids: CASSVRANTGELFF.

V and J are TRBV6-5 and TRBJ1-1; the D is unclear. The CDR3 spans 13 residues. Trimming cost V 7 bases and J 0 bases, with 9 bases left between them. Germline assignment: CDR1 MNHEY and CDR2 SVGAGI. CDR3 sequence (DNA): TGTGCCAGCACCGGGTCGATGAACACTGAAGCTTTCTTT. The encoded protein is CASTGSMNTEAFF.

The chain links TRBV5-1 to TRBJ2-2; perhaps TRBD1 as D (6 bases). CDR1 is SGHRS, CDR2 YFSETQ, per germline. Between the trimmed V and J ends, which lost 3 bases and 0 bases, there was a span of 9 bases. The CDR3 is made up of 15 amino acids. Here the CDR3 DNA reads TGCGCCAGCAGCTGGACAGTAGCGAACACCGGGGAGCTGTTTTTT. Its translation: CASSWTVANTGELFF.

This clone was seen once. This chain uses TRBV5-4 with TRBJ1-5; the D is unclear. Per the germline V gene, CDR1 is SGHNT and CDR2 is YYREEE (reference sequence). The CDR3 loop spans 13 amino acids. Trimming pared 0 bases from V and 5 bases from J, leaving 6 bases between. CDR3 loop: CASSLDAHQPQHF. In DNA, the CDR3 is TGTGCCAGCAGCTTGGACGCGCATCAGCCCCAGCATTTT.

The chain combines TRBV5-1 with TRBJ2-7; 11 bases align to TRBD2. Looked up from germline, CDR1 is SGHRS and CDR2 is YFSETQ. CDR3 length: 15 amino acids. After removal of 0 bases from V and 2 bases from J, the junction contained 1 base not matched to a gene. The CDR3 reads CASSLGLAGTYEQYF. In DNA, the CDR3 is TGCGCCAGCAGCTTGGGACTAGCGGGAACCTACGAGCAGTACTTC.

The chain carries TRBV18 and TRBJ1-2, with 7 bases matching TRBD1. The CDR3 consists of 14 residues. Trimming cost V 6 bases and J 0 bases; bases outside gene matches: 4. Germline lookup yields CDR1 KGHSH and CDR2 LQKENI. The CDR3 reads CASSRDRSNYGYTF. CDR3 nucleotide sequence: TGTGCCAGCTCGAGGGACAGATCTAACTATGGCTACACCTTC.

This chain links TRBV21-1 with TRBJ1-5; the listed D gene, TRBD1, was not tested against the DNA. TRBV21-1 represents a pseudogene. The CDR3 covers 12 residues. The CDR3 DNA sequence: TGTGCCCCCGGGTTGGGGCTTCAGCCCCAGCATTTT. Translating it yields CAPGLGLQPQHF.

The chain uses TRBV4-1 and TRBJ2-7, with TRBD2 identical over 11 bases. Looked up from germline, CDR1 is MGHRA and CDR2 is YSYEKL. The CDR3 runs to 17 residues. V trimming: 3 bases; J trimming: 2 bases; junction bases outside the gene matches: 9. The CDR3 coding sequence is TGCGCCAGCAGCCACACTCCGGGACTAGCGGCTCCCTACGAGCAGTACTTC. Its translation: CASSHTPGLAAPYEQYF.

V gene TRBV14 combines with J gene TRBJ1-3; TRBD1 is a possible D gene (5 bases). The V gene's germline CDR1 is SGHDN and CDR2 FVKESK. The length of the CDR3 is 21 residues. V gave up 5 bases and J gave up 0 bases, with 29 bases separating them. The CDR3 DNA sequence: TGTGCCAGCAGCGCTCAAGACAAGAGACAGTCCCTCACCCTCTCTGGAAACACCATATATTTT. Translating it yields CASSAQDKRQSLTLSGNTIYF.

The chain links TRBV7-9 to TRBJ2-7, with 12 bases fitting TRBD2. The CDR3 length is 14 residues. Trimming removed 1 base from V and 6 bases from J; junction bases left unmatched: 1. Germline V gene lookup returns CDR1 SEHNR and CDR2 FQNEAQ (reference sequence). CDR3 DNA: TGTGCCAGCAGCTTAGTACTAGCGGGGGGCGAGCAGTACTTC. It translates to CASSLVLAGGEQYF.

For the CDR3, the DNA is TGTGCCAGCTCACAGGGACAGAGCAACGAGCAGTACTTC. It is translated as CASSQGQSNEQYF. V is TRBV18 and J is TRBJ2-7; 7 nucleotides align to TRBD1. The CDR3 sequence is 13 residues long. Per germline, CDR1 KGHSH and CDR2 LQKENI. The ends lost 4 bases at V and 5 bases at J; junction bases unmatched: 5.

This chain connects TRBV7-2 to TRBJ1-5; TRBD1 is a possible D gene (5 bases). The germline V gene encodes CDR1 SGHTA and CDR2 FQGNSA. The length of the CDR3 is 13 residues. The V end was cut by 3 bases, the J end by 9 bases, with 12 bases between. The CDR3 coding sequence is TGTGCCAGCAGCTTGATCAACCAGGGGCCCCAGCATTTT. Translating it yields CASSLINQGPQHF.

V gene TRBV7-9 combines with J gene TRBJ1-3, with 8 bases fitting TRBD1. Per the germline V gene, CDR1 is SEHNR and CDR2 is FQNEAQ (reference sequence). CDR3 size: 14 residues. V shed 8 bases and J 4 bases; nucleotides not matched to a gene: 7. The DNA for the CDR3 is TGTGCCAGCCAAAACCGACAGGGGGGAAACACCATATATTTT. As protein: CASQNRQGGNTIYF.

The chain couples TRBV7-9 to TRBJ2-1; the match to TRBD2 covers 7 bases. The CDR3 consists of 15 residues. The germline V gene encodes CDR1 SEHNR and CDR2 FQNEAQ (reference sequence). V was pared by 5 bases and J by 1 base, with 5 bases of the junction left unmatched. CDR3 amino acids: CASSPRGGSYNEQFF. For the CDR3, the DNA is TGTGCCAGCAGCCCGCGGGGAGGGTCCTACAATGAGCAGTTCTTC. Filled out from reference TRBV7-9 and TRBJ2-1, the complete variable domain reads DTGVSQNPRHKITKRGQNVTFRCDPISEHNRLYWYRQTLGQGPEFLTYFQNEAQLEKSRLLSDRFSAERPKGSFSTLEIQRTEQGDSAMYLCASSPRGGSYNEQFFGPGTRLTVL.

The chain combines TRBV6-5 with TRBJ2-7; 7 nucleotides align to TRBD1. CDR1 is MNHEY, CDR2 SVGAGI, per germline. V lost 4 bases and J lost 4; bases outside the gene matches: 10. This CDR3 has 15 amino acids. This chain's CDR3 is CASSSFRDRIYEQYF. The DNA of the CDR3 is TGTGCCAGCAGTTCCTTCCGGGACAGAATTTACGAGCAGTACTTC.

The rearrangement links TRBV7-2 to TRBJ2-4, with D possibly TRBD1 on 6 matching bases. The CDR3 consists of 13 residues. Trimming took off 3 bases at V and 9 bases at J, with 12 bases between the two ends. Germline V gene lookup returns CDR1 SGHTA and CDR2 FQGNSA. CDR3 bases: TGTGCCAGCAGCTTGGAGGACAGAGGCATTCAGTACTTC. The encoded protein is CASSLEDRGIQYF.

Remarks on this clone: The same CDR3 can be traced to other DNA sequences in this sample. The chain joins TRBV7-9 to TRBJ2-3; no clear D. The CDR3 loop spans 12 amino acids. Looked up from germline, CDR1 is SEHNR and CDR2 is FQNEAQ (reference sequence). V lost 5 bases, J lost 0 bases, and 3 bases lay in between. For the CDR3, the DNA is TGTGCCAGCAGCCTAAGCACAGATACGCAGTATTTT. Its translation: CASSLSTDTQYF.

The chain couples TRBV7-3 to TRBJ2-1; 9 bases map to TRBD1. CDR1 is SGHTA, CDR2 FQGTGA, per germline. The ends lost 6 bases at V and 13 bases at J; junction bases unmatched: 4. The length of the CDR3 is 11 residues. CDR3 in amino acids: CASSTGGAQFF. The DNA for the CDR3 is TGTGCCAGCAGTACAGGGGGCGCTCAGTTCTTC.

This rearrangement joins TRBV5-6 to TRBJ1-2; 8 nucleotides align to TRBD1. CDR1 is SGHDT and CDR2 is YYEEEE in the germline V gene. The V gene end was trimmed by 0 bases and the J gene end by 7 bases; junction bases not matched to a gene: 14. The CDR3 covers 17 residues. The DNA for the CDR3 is TGTGCCAGCAGCTTGGAATCTGACCGCAGGGGGCTAAGTGGCTACACCTTC. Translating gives CASSLESDRRGLSGYTF.

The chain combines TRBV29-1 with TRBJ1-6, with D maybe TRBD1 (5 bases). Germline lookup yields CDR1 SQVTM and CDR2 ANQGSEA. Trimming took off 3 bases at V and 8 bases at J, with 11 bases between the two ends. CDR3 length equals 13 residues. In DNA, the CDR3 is TGCAGCGTTGAGACAGAGCCTTATTCACCCCTCCACTTT. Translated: CSVETEPYSPLHF.